Each of the 5 T cell receptor beta chains below was sequenced from the same sample in a study of early T cells in non-severe SARS-CoV-2 infection. TCRdb analysed the 5' RACE reads with MiXCR anew, one entry per CDR3 protein. The table records about 85,000 distinct CDR3 sequences, about an eighth of them present only once. Sequencing was carried out using whole blood. The receptors were sampled from an adult who was a healthcare worker with PCR-confirmed SARS-CoV-2 infection or an uninfected control (not recorded which).

This clonotype showed up just a few times. The chain uses TRBV5-1 and TRBJ2-1; 10 nucleotides agree with TRBD2. Germline assignment: CDR1 SGHRS and CDR2 YFSETQ. There are 14 residues in the CDR3. V lost 4 bases, J lost 7 bases, and 5 bases stayed unmatched. The CDR3 sequence: CASSILAGENEQFF. The CDR3 nucleotides are TGCGCCAGCAGCATCCTAGCGGGAGAGAATGAGCAGTTCTTC.

This clonotype showed up many times. The chain uses TRBV12-3 or TRBV12-4 and TRBJ1-1; tentative D call: TRBD1 (5 bases). The CDR3 loop spans 13 amino acids. Trimming left V 5 bases short and J 3 bases short, with 10 bases between. The CDR3, as DNA: TGTGCCAGCAGTGCCCAGGGTTACACTGAAGCTTTCTTT. Translating it yields CASSAQGYTEAFF.

The chain has TRBV6-6 and TRBJ2-1; 10 nucleotides align to TRBD2. The CDR3 is 15 amino acids. Unmatched junction bases numbered 9, after V lost 6 bases and J lost 7 bases. Germline lookup yields CDR1 MNHNY and CDR2 SVGAGI (reference sequence). CDR3 nucleotide sequence: TGTGCCAGCAGGAGAGCGGGAGGGCCGGAGAATGAGCAGTTCTTC. It yields the protein CASRRAGGPENEQFF.

This clonotype has at least ten counts. The chain uses TRBV6-5 and TRBJ2-7; D is ambiguous. V shed 3 bases and J shed 2 bases, with 11 bases lying between them. The germline CDR1 and CDR2 sequences are MNHEY and SVGAGI. The CDR3 loop spans 14 amino acids. The CDR3 sequence: CASSYSPDTYEQYF. CDR3 nucleotides: TGTGCCAGCAGTTATTCGCCGGATACCTACGAGCAGTACTTC.

The genes are TRBV28 and TRBJ2-6; D unclear. With 10 bases removed from V and 4 bases from J, the gap between germline ends came to 5 bases. This CDR3 has 11 residues. Germline lookup yields CDR1 MDHEN and CDR2 SYDVKM. Here the CDR3 reads CATLGANVLTF. CDR3 coding DNA: TGTGCCACTTTAGGGGCCAACGTCCTGACTTTC.